These 31 T cell receptor beta chains were sequenced from one sample in a study of metastatic and nonmetastatic thyroid tumors. TCRdb redid the clone calls on the PCR reads using MiXCR. The sample contains approximately 82,000 clones, 12% of which appear only once. Thyroid surgery had not been preceded by any treatment in any patient. Material: tumor tissue. These receptors were collected from a female donor with papillary thyroid cancer or a benign thyroid nodule (not recorded which). Some clones in this sample may be carry-over from other donors' samples.

This clone showed up just a few times. CDR3 loop: CASSLVGGGYNEQFF. In DNA, the CDR3 is TGTGCCAGCAGCTTGGTGGGCGGGGGCTACAATGAGCAGTTCTTC. The chain links TRBV5-4 to TRBJ2-1, with TRBD2 matching 7 bases. The ends lost 0 bases at V and 3 bases at J; junction bases unmatched: 3. The CDR3 consists of 15 residues. Germline V gene sequence: CDR1 SGHNT, CDR2 YYREEE (reference sequence).

This clone was observed at least ten times. This chain uses TRBV12-5 with TRBJ2-2; 10 bases are shared with TRBD1. Germline lookup yields CDR1 LGHNT and CDR2 FRNRAP. CDR3 length equals 15 residues. Losses at the gene ends were 5 bases for V and 7 bases for J; bases not matched to a gene: 7. The CDR3 DNA reads TGTGCTAGTGGTCCCGGGACAGGGGCGGTCGGGGAGCTGTTTTTT. Its translation is CASGPGTGAVGELFF.

This clone was seen ten or more times. The chain uses TRBV11-3 and TRBJ2-1; TRBD1 aligns across 7 bases. The CDR3 runs to 16 residues. The V gene's germline CDR1 is SGHNT and CDR2 YENEEA. V was clipped by 5 bases and J by 5 bases; unmatched bases: 12. CDR3 region: CASSLPLDRVNNEQFF. The CDR3 bases are TGTGCCAGCAGCCTCCCACTTGACAGGGTAAACAATGAGCAGTTCTTC.

On this clone itself: A read error is possible here, since a much larger clone lies one base away. The chain employs TRBV28 and TRBJ1-1; maybe TRBD1 (5 bases). This CDR3 spans 12 amino acids. The germline CDR1 and CDR2 sequences are MDHEN and SYDVKM. V lost 5 bases, J lost 8 bases, and 12 bases lay in between. The CDR3 spells CASSSFGAEAFF. The DNA for the CDR3 is TGTGCCAGCAGTAGTTTCGGGGCCGAAGCTTTCTTT.

This clone was counted between two and nine times. The junction differs from germline at one of its ends, possibly a read error. The chain uses TRBV6-1 and TRBJ2-2, with 13 bases fitting TRBD2. Germline CDR1 and CDR2: MNHNS and SASEGT. The CDR3 spans 18 residues. The CDR3 nucleotides are TGTGCCAGCAGAGATGGACTAGCGGGAGCGGCGAACACCGGGCAGCTGTTTTTT. It is translated as CASRDGLAGAANTGQLFF.

This clone was picked up many times. The rearrangement links TRBV30 to TRBJ1-5; D is uncertain. CDR3 length equals 12 residues. Germline loops: CDR1 GTSNPN, CDR2 SVGIG (reference sequence). Between the trimmed V and J ends, which lost 1 base and 5 bases, there was a span of 6 bases. CDR3 nucleotide sequence: TGTGCCTGGAGTGATACAGATCAGCCCCAGCATTTT. Its translation is CAWSDTDQPQHF. The full variable domain, completed using reference TRBV30 and TRBJ1-5, is SQTIHQWPATLVQPVGSPLSLECTVEGTSNPNLYWYRQAAGRGLQLLFYSVGIGQISSEVPQNLSASRPQDRQFILSSKKLLLSDSGFYLCAWSDTDQPQHFGDGTRLSIL.

This clone was seen only a few times. A much larger clone lies a single base off, so this may be a read error. The chain uses TRBV15 and TRBJ2-7; D tentatively fits TRBD1 or TRBD2 (5 bases each). Germline CDR1 LNHNV, CDR2 YYDKDF (reference sequence). CDR3 length equals 17 residues. V lost 0 bases and J 3 bases, leaving 18 bases between the germline ends. This CDR3 reads CATSRDLGAVLYYEQYF. CDR3 nucleotides: TGTGCCACCAGCAGAGATCTCGGGGCAGTTCTCTACTACGAGCAGTACTTC.

The table lists this clone with many counts. Here the CDR3 DNA reads TGTGCCAGCAGCTTAGGGACAGGTCATCCACCCCTCCACTTT. It is translated as CASSLGTGHPPLHF. This chain uses TRBV11-2 with TRBJ1-6; 7 bases agree with TRBD1. V gave up 1 base and J gave up 11 bases; unmatched junction bases: 5. CDR3 length equals 14 residues. Germline loops: CDR1 SGHAT, CDR2 FQNNGV.

This clone was seen repeatedly, ten times or more. This chain joins TRBV5-1 and TRBJ2-7, with D tentatively TRBD1 (5 bases). Germline assignment: CDR1 SGHRS and CDR2 YFSETQ. CDR3 length equals 14 residues. With 3 bases removed from V and 3 bases from J, the gap between germline ends came to 13 bases. The CDR3, as DNA: TGCGCCAGCAGCTGGGGCAGGTTCGGCTACGAGCAGTACTTC. Translating it yields CASSWGRFGYEQYF.

This clone was detected ten times or more. The chain employs TRBV19 and TRBJ1-1; a possible D gene is TRBD1 (6 bases). Germline V gene lookup returns CDR1 LNHDA and CDR2 SQIVND (reference sequence). V lost 6 bases and J 4 bases, leaving 18 bases between the germline ends. The CDR3 loop spans 15 amino acids. The CDR3, as DNA: TGTGCCAGTAGGTCGACAGGTATGACCGGCACTGAAGCTTTCTTT. Translation: CASRSTGMTGTEAFF. The full variable domain, with the rest looked up from reference TRBV19 and TRBJ1-1, is DGGITQSPKYLFRKEGQNVTLSCEQNLNHDAMYWYRQDPGQGLRLIYYSQIVNDFQKGDIAEGYSVSREKKESFPLTVTSAQKNPTAFYLCASRSTGMTGTEAFFGQGTRLTVV.

This clone appeared a few times. J is TRBJ2-3 and V is TRBV12-3 or TRBV12-4, with TRBD2 matching 9 bases. This CDR3 is 15 amino acids long. V shed 7 bases and J 2 bases; nucleotides not matched to a gene: 7. CDR3 sequence reads: CASILLAGFTDTQYF. The CDR3, as DNA: TGTGCCAGCATTTTGCTAGCGGGATTCACAGATACGCAGTATTTT.

For this clone: This may be a read error: a much more frequent sequence differs by one nucleotide. This sequence joins TRBV3-1 and TRBJ1-3; 7 positions agree with TRBD1. Germline CDR1 is LGHDT and CDR2 is YNNKEL (reference sequence). The CDR3 consists of 13 residues. With V trimmed by 7 bases and J by 8 bases, 8 bases remained unmatched. CDR3 in DNA: TGTGCCAGCAACTCGGACAGGTCGGACACCATATATTTT. It encodes CASNSDRSDTIYF.

This clone has a count of ten or more. The V gene is TRBV5-1, the J gene TRBJ2-7, with a weak D call TRBD2 (6 bases). Germline loops: CDR1 SGHRS, CDR2 YFSETQ. The CDR3 has 15 residues. Trimming shortened V by 0 bases and J by 3 bases, and 13 bases separated the two germline ends. CDR3 residues: CASSLGRDSSYEQYF. Written as DNA, the CDR3 is TGCGCCAGCAGCTTGGGGCGGGATTCAAGCTACGAGCAGTACTTC.

This clone has ten or more counts. V and J are TRBV3-1 and TRBJ2-2; 7 bases agree with TRBD2. Germline V gives CDR1 LGHDT, CDR2 YNNKEL (reference sequence). V lost 4 bases, J lost 7 bases, and 6 bases stayed unmatched. The CDR3 loop spans 14 amino acids. CDR3 bases: TGTGCCAGCAGCCTCCGGGGGGTCGGCGGGGAGCTGTTTTTT. Its protein product is CASSLRGVGGELFF.

V and J are TRBV5-1 and TRBJ1-2; D perhaps matches TRBD1 (5 bases). CDR3 length equals 15 residues. Trimming removed 4 bases at V and 6 bases at J, with 19 bases between. Germline lookup yields CDR1 SGHRS and CDR2 YFSETQ. The CDR3 sequence is CASSPGGGTYHGYTF. The CDR3 DNA follows: TGCGCCAGCAGCCCCGGCGGCGGGACTTACCATGGCTACACCTTC.

This clone occurred many times. Other nucleotide sequences in the sample specify the same CDR3. The chain employs TRBV9 and TRBJ2-5; no definite D call. Trimming left V 0 bases short and J 5 bases short, with 5 bases between. Germline V gene sequence: CDR1 SGDLS, CDR2 YYNGEE. This CDR3 is 12 amino acids long. The CDR3 DNA is TGTGCCAGCAGCGTAGCCGGGGAGACCCAGTACTTC. Translating gives CASSVAGETQYF.

This clone was observed many times. The chain combines TRBV7-2 with TRBJ2-1; 9 nucleotides match TRBD2. Trimming removed 5 bases from V and 5 bases from J; junction bases left unmatched: 7. Per the germline V gene, CDR1 is SGHTA and CDR2 is FQGNSA. The CDR3 runs to 15 residues. CDR3 sequence reads: CASSAGTSTHNEQFF. Here the CDR3 DNA reads TGTGCCAGCAGCGCCGGGACTAGCACCCACAATGAGCAGTTCTTC.

The sample holds a few counts of this clone. The rearrangement joins TRBV2 to TRBJ1-3; D might be TRBD1 (6 bases). V gave up 9 bases and J gave up 0 bases, with 12 bases separating them. The CDR3 totals 14 residues. CDR1 is SNHLY and CDR2 is FYNNEI in the germline V gene. CDR3 amino acids: CARSTGDSGNTIYF. Here the CDR3 DNA reads TGTGCCAGATCGACAGGAGACTCTGGAAACACCATATATTTT.

This clone was detected ten times or more. Sequence at one end of the junction differs from germline and may be a read error. The gene calls are TRBV20-1 and TRBJ2-3, with unresolved D. This CDR3 region has 10 residues. In germline, CDR1 is DFQATT, CDR2 SNEGSKA (reference sequence). The CDR3 loop reads CSASIDTQYF. As DNA, the CDR3 is TGCAGTGCTAGCATAGATACGCAGTATTTT.

Concerning this clone itself: A much bigger clone sits one base away, suggesting this may be a read error. The sample holds other DNA sequences that translate to the same CDR3. The rearrangement links TRBV12-5 to TRBJ1-3, with 8 nucleotides matching TRBD1. From germline, CDR1 is LGHNT and CDR2 FRNRAP. The ends lost 4 bases at V and 4 bases at J; junction bases unmatched: 6. The length of the CDR3 is 15 residues. CDR3 region: CASGSGTGRGNTIYF. The DNA of the CDR3 is TGTGCTAGTGGTTCGGGGACAGGCAGAGGAAACACCATATATTTT.

This clone was seen ten or more times. The chain recombines TRBV19 with TRBJ2-1, with D possibly called TRBD1 or TRBD2 (5 bases each). The CDR3 is 14 amino acids. The germline gives CDR1 LNHDA, CDR2 SQIVND (reference sequence). The V and J ends lost 3 bases and 6 bases respectively, with 12 bases between them. CDR3 residues: CASSILAGSNEQFF. In nucleotides, the CDR3 is TGTGCCAGTAGTATCTTGGCAGGGAGCAATGAGCAGTTCTTC.

Ten or more counts support this clone. V and J are TRBV2 and TRBJ2-5, with a tentative D call TRBD2 (6 bases). The CDR3 covers 14 residues. Trimming shortened V by 5 bases and J by 2 bases, and 12 bases separated the two germline ends. In germline, CDR1 is SNHLY, CDR2 FYNNEI. CDR3 nucleotides: TGTGCCAGCAGTAGACGCGCGGGGCAAGAGACCCAGTACTTC. Translation gives CASSRRAGQETQYF.

This clone was counted at least ten times. V is TRBV24-1 and J is TRBJ1-2; 7 bases match TRBD1. J lost 8 bases, V lost 1 base, and 12 bases had no gene match. The CDR3 covers 16 residues. CDR1 KGHDR and CDR2 SFDVKD come from the germline V gene. The CDR3 sequence is CATSDFNQGENGGYTF. The CDR3 nucleotides read TGTGCCACCAGTGATTTCAATCAGGGGGAAAACGGGGGCTACACCTTC.

Ten or more counts support this clone. The chain links TRBV9 to TRBJ2-7; TRBD2 matches 11 bases. The CDR3 spans 16 residues. Germline V gene sequence: CDR1 SGDLS, CDR2 YYNGEE. Trimming at V came to 0 bases and at J to 4 bases, leaving 6 bases not matched to a gene. CDR3 residues: CASSVDSGRAGYEQYF. The DNA of the CDR3 is TGTGCCAGCAGCGTAGATAGCGGGAGGGCCGGGTACGAGCAGTACTTC.

This clone was observed many times. V usage is TRBV6-5 and J usage is TRBJ2-3; 7 bases are shared with TRBD1. This CDR3 is 15 amino acids long. V was clipped by 1 base and J by 5 bases; unmatched bases: 6. CDR1 is MNHEY, CDR2 SVGAGI, per germline. CDR3 protein: CASSYLPTGKDTQYF. CDR3 nucleotides: TGTGCCAGCAGTTACTTACCGACAGGGAAAGATACGCAGTATTTT.

This clone was counted many times. The same CDR3 also results from other DNA sequences found in this sample. This chain links TRBV19 with TRBJ1-1; D uncertain. The CDR3 is 13 residues long. The germline V gene encodes CDR1 LNHDA and CDR2 SQIVND (reference sequence). V lost 5 bases and J lost 5, with 12 bases in between. This CDR3 reads CASSFGLGTEAFF. The CDR3 bases are TGTGCCAGTAGTTTTGGCTTGGGGACTGAAGCTTTCTTT.

Ten or more counts support this clone. The chain has TRBV12-3 or TRBV12-4 and TRBJ1-5, with TRBD1 as a possible D gene (5 bases). Trimming stripped 0 bases from V and 7 bases from J, with 13 bases between. The CDR3 runs to 15 residues. The CDR3 nucleotides are TGTGCCAGCAGTTTAGCGGGCGGTGGGGACCAGCCCCAGCATTTT. This gives the protein CASSLAGGGDQPQHF.

This clone has a count of ten or more. The chain joins TRBV27 to TRBJ2-1, with D maybe TRBD2 (6 bases). Germline V gene sequence: CDR1 MNHEY, CDR2 SMNVEV (reference sequence). The CDR3 loop spans 13 amino acids. The V end was cut by 0 bases, the J end by 9 bases, with 9 bases between. CDR3 in DNA: TGTGCCAGCAGTTTATCTCTGGGGGGTGAGCAGTTCTTC. Translating gives CASSLSLGGEQFF.

The V gene is TRBV14, the J gene TRBJ2-3; TRBD2 matches at 10 bases. The length of the CDR3 is 18 residues. The germline V gene has CDR1 SGHDN and CDR2 FVKESK. Unmatched junction bases numbered 8, after V lost 0 bases and J lost 2 bases. This CDR3 is CASSQESSSGSYTDTQYF. Written as DNA, the CDR3 is TGTGCCAGCAGCCAAGAATCCTCTAGCGGGAGTTACACAGATACGCAGTATTTT. The complete variable domain, with remaining parts taken from reference TRBV14 and TRBJ2-3, reads EAGVTQFPSHSVIEKGQTVTLRCDPISGHDNLYWYRRVMGKEIKFLLHFVKESKQDESGMPNNRFLAERTGGTYSTLKVQPAELEDSGVYFCASSQESSSGSYTDTQYFGPGTRLTVL.

The chain recombines TRBV11-3 with TRBJ2-1; 9 bases line up with TRBD2. Germline loops: CDR1 SGHNT, CDR2 YENEEA. The ends lost 5 bases at V and 8 bases at J; junction bases unmatched: 7. This CDR3 has 14 residues. Here the CDR3 reads CASSLSGGSYEQFF. The CDR3 DNA reads TGTGCCAGCAGCCTTAGCGGGGGAAGCTATGAGCAGTTCTTC. Filled out from reference TRBV11-3 and TRBJ2-1, the complete variable domain reads EAGVVQSPRYKIIEKKQPVAFWCNPISGHNTLYWYLQNLGQGPELLIRYENEEAVDDSQLPKDRFSAERLKGVDSTLKIQPAELGDSAVYLCASSLSGGSYEQFFGPGTRLTVL.

In its sample, this clone was seen a few times. This may arise from a read error, as a much more abundant clone is one base away. Other nucleotide sequences in the sample specify the same CDR3. The chain uses TRBV27 and TRBJ1-1; D is uncertain. Trimming took 6 bases from V and 0 from J, leaving 8 bases between them. The CDR3 is 13 amino acids. Germline CDR1 MNHEY, CDR2 SMNVEV (reference sequence). The CDR3 loop reads CASRGFLNTEAFF. DNA for the CDR3: TGTGCCAGCAGGGGTTTCCTGAACACTGAAGCTTTCTTT.